The table lists the clone carrying this T cell receptor beta chain with many counts. Its antigen is unknown. The CDR3 has 12 residues. The V gene lost 5 bases and the J gene lost 1 base, with 5 bases spanning the gap. Germline V gene sequence: CDR1 SGHVS, CDR2 FQNEAQ. By 5'RACE with 10-nucleotide random UMIs, the cDNA was made. TCRdb re-derived calls from the 5' RACE reads in MiXCR, one entry per CDR3 protein. There are approximately 100,000 distinct CDR3 sequences in the sample; roughly 4% occur only once, and under 6.5% lies in the top ten. The sample belongs to a study of neurological immune-mediated disorders. Study in general: About 90% of the 34 multiple sclerosis patients had relapsing-remitting disease; 3 had secondary progressive. Regarding the study as a whole: Grouping of repertoires by phylogeny put those of 18 of 34 multiple sclerosis patients into a single related-CDR3 cluster, a possible signature.

The sequence was obtained from a woman between 18 and 29 years old with multiple sclerosis. Sequencing input: PBMCs. The J gene is TRBJ1-1, the V gene TRBV7-8; D is undetermined. The CDR3 bases are TGTGCCAGCAGCCCGTGGAACACTGAAGCTTTCTTT. This codes for CASSPWNTEAFF. Filled out from reference TRBV7-8 and TRBJ1-1, the complete variable domain reads GAGVSQSPRYKVAKRGQDVALRCDPISGHVSLFWYQQALGQGPEFLTYFQNEAQLDKSGLPSDRFFAERPEGSVSTLKIQRTQQEDSAVYLCASSPWNTEAFFGQGTRLTVV.